These T cell receptor beta chains were read from a single sample in a study of shared clonotypes between healthy human individuals. Some clones are missing from TCRdb's copy, which holds only in-frame ones; the method was immunoSEQ multiplex PCR. The sample yields about 580,000 clones, 95% to 98% seen once. Sequenced material: naive CD8+ T cells sorted from blood. The origin of the receptors is a man in his thirties or forties in good health. CDR3s include the opening cysteine and the closing phenylalanine or tryptophan. The D gene is left open where the match is weak. The listing skips clone size in some rows; elsewhere it reads once, few, many or a size class.

NA | NA | TRBJ2-7 | TRBV7-9 | TGTGCCAGCAGCTCCAGGGAGAACTTTGCCGAGCAGTACTTC | CASSSRENFAEQYF
NA | NA | TRBJ1-2 | TRBV7-9 | TGTGCCAGCAGCTTAGCAGTGGGACATACAGGTGGCTACACCTTC | CASSLAVGHTGGYTF
TRBD1 | NA | TRBJ1-1 | TRBV7-9 | TGTGCCAGCAGCCGGACAGGGATGAACACTGAAGCTTTCTTT | CASSRTGMNTEAFF
TRBD2 | once | TRBJ2-7 | TRBV4-3 | TGCGCCAGCAGCCCTACCCCCGGGACTAGCGGGACCTACGAGCAGTACTTC | CASSPTPGTSGTYEQYF
NA | NA | TRBJ1-1 | TRBV2 | TGTGCCAGCACCCCCACAGACAGTAAGAACACTGAAGCTTTCTTT | CASTPTDSKNTEAFF
NA | NA | TRBJ1-1 | TRBV7-9 | TGTGCCAGCAGCTTAGATGTAGGGAACACTGAAGCTTTCTTT | CASSLDVGNTEAFF
NA | NA | TRBJ1-1 | TRBV6-4 | TGTGCCAGCAGTGACGGGGGGAGTCGGGCTTTCTTT | CASSDGGSRAFF
NA | few | TRBJ1-3 | TRBV20-1 | TGCAGTGCCCTCGGTGGCACCATATATTTT | CSALGGTIYF
TRBD2 | NA | TRBJ2-1 | TRBV7-6 | TGTGCCAGCAGCAAGCTAGCGGAGTCCTACAATGAGCAGTTCTTC | CASSKLAESYNEQFF
NA | NA | TRBJ1-1 | TRBV9 | TGTGCCAGCAGCGTAGGTGGGATGAACACTGAAGCTTTCTTT | CASSVGGMNTEAFF
NA | NA | TRBJ1-1 | TRBV11-2 | TGTGCCAGCAGCTTAGATGGGGCGCCTGAAGCTTTCTTT | CASSLDGAPEAFF
TRBD1 | NA | TRBJ2-7 | TRBV10-3 | TGTGCCATCAGTGACAACAGGGGGCCATACGAGCAGTACTTC | CAISDNRGPYEQYF
NA | NA | TRBJ1-2 | TRBV18 | TGTGCCAGCTCACCGGGGCTCATCTCCAACTATGGCTACACCTTC | CASSPGLISNYGYTF
NA | once | TRBJ1-2 | TRBV6-5 | TGTGCCAGCAGTTATTCGCAGGGGAACTATGGCTACACCTTC | CASSYSQGNYGYTF
NA | NA | TRBJ2-2 | TRBV7-9 | TGTGGTTCGGTAGACACCAGGGATTGGACCGGGGAGCTGTTTTTT | CGSVDTRDWTGELFF
NA | once | TRBJ2-1 | TRBV4-1 | TGCGCCAGCAGCCAGGTGGGCAAGGATGAGCAGTTCTTC | CASSQVGKDEQFF
NA | NA | TRBJ2-7 | TRBV7-9 | TGTGCCAGCAGCTTTGCGGACAGTACCTACGAGCAGTACTTC | CASSFADSTYEQYF
TRBD2 | NA | TRBJ2-7 | TRBV6-1 | TGTGCCAGCGGCGCGGGAGCACTCGGCTACGAGCAGTACTTC | CASGAGALGYEQYF
NA | once | TRBJ1-2 | TRBV29-1 | TGCAGCGTTGCTGACCGCTATGGCTACACCTTC | CSVADRYGYTF
NA | NA | TRBJ2-7 | TRBV28 | TGTGCCAGCAGTTTACGCGACATCCCGGACTACGAGCAGTACTTC | CASSLRDIPDYEQYF
NA | NA | TRBJ1-2 | TRBV7-9 | TGTGCCAGCAGCGAGCCAGGGGATGGCTACACCTTC | CASSEPGDGYTF
NA | NA | TRBJ2-7 | TRBV5-4 | TGTGCCAGCAGCCCAGTACCAGGAGGCGAGCAGTACTTC | CASSPVPGGEQYF
NA | once | TRBJ2-7 | TRBV11-2 | TGTGCCAGCAGCTTAATTGGGGGGTTCGAGCAGTACTTC | CASSLIGGFEQYF
TRBD2 | NA | TRBJ2-1 | TRBV27 | TGTGCCAGCAGTTTAGTTAGCGGGAGTTCCTACAATGAGCAGTTCTTC | CASSLVSGSSYNEQFF
TRBD1 | NA | TRBJ1-2 | TRBV30 | TGTGCCTGGATGAGGGACAGGTTCAACTATGGCTACACCTTC | CAWMRDRFNYGYTF
TRBD1 | NA | TRBJ2-5 | TRBV6-6 | TGTGCCAGCAGTTCCAGAGAGGGACAGCCTCCGGAGACCCAGTACTTC | CASSSREGQPPETQYF
NA | once | TRBJ2-1 | TRBV28 | TGTGCCAGCAACGGGACTCCCTCCGGGGGTGAGCAGTTCTTC | CASNGTPSGGEQFF
TRBD1 | once | TRBJ1-2 | TRBV11-2 | TGTGCCAGCAGCTTGGACAGGGGGTCCTATGGCTACACCTTC | CASSLDRGSYGYTF
NA | NA | TRBJ1-2 | TRBV15 | TGTGCCACCACGAGGGCTCAGGGAAGTGACTATGGCTACACCTTC | CATTRAQGSDYGYTF
NA | NA | TRBJ2-1 | TRBV25-1 | TGTGCCAGCAGCGGCGGGAAGGTCTACAATGAGCAGTTCTTC | CASSGGKVYNEQFF
TRBD2 | NA | TRBJ2-7 | TRBV2 | TGTGCCAGCAGAGACCATAGCGGGTACTCCTACGAGCAGTACTTC | CASRDHSGYSYEQYF
NA | NA | TRBJ2-1 | TRBV7-9 | TGTGCCAGCAGCCCTTTTCCTAGCGCCCACTCCTACAATGAGCAGTTCTTC | CASSPFPSAHSYNEQFF
TRBD1 | NA | TRBJ1-3 | TRBV29-1 | TGCAGCGGACAGGGGCCCTCTGGAAACACCATATATTTT | CSGQGPSGNTIYF
TRBD2 | NA | TRBJ2-7 | TRBV7-9 | TGTGCCAGCAGCCTATTAGCGGGAGAGCCCTACGAGCAGTACTTC | CASSLLAGEPYEQYF
TRBD1 | NA | TRBJ2-7 | TRBV29-1 | TGCAGCGTTGTTGGGTGGGACAGGGAAGACTCCTACGAGCAGTACTTC | CSVVGWDREDSYEQYF
NA | NA | TRBJ1-4 | TRBV9 | TGTGCCAGCAGTAGGGGCGGAACTAATGAAAAACTGTTTTTT | CASSRGGTNEKLFF
NA | NA | TRBJ1-4 | TRBV7-9 | TGTGCCAGCAGCACGGGGGACGGGGCAACTAATGAAAAACTGTTTTTT | CASSTGDGATNEKLFF
TRBD1 | NA | TRBJ2-7 | TRBV6-1 | TGTGCCAGTAGCAGACAGGGGAACTCCTACGAGCAGTACTTC | CASSRQGNSYEQYF
TRBD2 | NA | TRBJ2-1 | TRBV7-2 | TGTGCCAGCAGCTTAGGACTAGCGGGAGTTACCTACAATGAGCAGTTCTTC | CASSLGLAGVTYNEQFF
NA | NA | TRBJ1-5 | TRBV23-1 | TGCGCCAGCAGTCAAGGACGGGAAAAACAGCCCCAGCATTTT | CASSQGREKQPQHF
TRBD2 | NA | TRBJ2-7 | TRBV28 | TGTGCCACTAAACTAGCGGGAGGAACGTACGAGCAGTACTTC | CATKLAGGTYEQYF
NA | NA | TRBJ2-1 | TRBV5-1 | TGCGCCAGCAGCTTGGGGGATTCCACCTACAATGAGCAGTTCTTC | CASSLGDSTYNEQFF
NA | NA | TRBJ2-4 | TRBV29-1 | TGCAGCGTTGAAATGGCAGAACGTAGAGACATTCAGTACTTC | CSVEMAERRDIQYF
NA | NA | TRBJ2-1 | TRBV30 | TGTGCCTCCTCGGGGGCGCAGGTGAATGAGCAGTTCTTC | CASSGAQVNEQFF
TRBD2 | NA | TRBJ2-7 | TRBV5-4 | TGTGCCAGCAGTCGAGATGGGGGACTAGCGGGGAAAGGCGAGCAGTACTTC | CASSRDGGLAGKGEQYF
TRBD2 | NA | TRBJ2-7 | TRBV5-4 | TGTGCCAGCAGCTTCGGGACTAGCAGCTACGAGCAGTACTTC | CASSFGTSSYEQYF
TRBD1 | NA | TRBJ1-5 | TRBV7-9 | TGTGCCAGCAGCTCGGGACAGGCGAGCAATCAGCCCCAGCATTTT | CASSSGQASNQPQHF
TRBD1 | NA | TRBJ2-3 | TRBV5-6 | TGTGCCAGCAGCTTACTAAGGGGGCGGATTACAGATACGCAGTATTTT | CASSLLRGRITDTQYF
NA | NA | TRBJ2-7 | TRBV5-6 | TGTGCCAGCAGCTTGGGAAGAGGTGGCTACGAGCAGTACTTC | CASSLGRGGYEQYF
NA | NA | TRBJ2-3 | TRBV15 | TGTGCCACCAGCAGAGACGGCGGCTCTAGCACAGATACGCAGTATTTT | CATSRDGGSSTDTQYF
NA | NA | TRBJ2-5 | TRBV27 | TGTGCCAGCAGTTCCGGTAGTTGGGAGACCCAGTACTTC | CASSSGSWETQYF
TRBD1 | NA | TRBJ1-4 | TRBV27 | TGTGCCAGCAGCTCCGGACAGGACGAAAAACTGTTTTTT | CASSSGQDEKLFF
NA | NA | TRBJ1-4 | TRBV7-9 | TGTGCCAGCAGCTTACCAGGGCTAGGTGAAAAACTGTTTTTT | CASSLPGLGEKLFF
NA | NA | TRBJ2-7 | TRBV28 | TGTGCCAGCAGTTTCCGCGGGGCCAGCTCCTACGAGCAGTACTTC | CASSFRGASSYEQYF
NA | NA | TRBJ2-3 | TRBV14 | TGTGCCAGCAGCCAAGATCCCCCACGAGGCAGACCTAGCACAGATACGCAGTATTTT | CASSQDPPRGRPSTDTQYF